This TCR beta chain was observed in a study of radiotherapy plus CTLA-4 blockade in lung cancer. Study as a whole: Among patients, less than 20% showed objective responses, and approximately 30% had disease control. Study-wide results and caveats: Following radiotherapy plus ipilimumab, tumor-derived TCR clones expanded in the blood.

Method: immunoSEQ multiplex PCR; TCRdb's copy keeps in-frame clones and lacks some. This sample carries fewer than 40,000 clones, over 65% of them seen once, and the ten largest clones take under 10%. This clone turned up a few times. Its antigen is not known. With 3 bases removed from V and 6 bases from J, the gap between germline ends came to 11 bases. This CDR3 has 13 amino acids. Germline V lookup: CDR1 MDHEN, CDR2 SYDVKM. The clonotype originates from a human donor with non-small cell lung cancer who had stable disease on radiotherapy plus ipilimumab. The sequences come from peripheral blood, collected from a patient treated with radiotherapy plus ipilimumab. The chain carries TRBV28 and TRBJ1-2; no clear D gene. The DNA of the CDR3 is TGTGCCAGCAGTTTTCGGACGGGAAATGGCTACACCTTC. Protein product: CASSFRTGNGYTF.